The 3 T cell receptor beta chains presented below share a single source sample, sequenced in a study of shared clonotypes between healthy human individuals. Generated by immunoSEQ multiplex PCR, the TCRdb table keeps only in-frame clones and is missing some. Found here are some 2 million clones, roughly 94% of them singletons; the top ten hold 0.13%. Sequencing input: naive CD4+ T cells sorted from blood. Subset specified: CD45RA+ positively selected. All receptors derive from a man younger than 30 in good health.

This rearrangement joins TRBV6-6 to TRBJ1-5, with 8 bases that match TRBD1. Germline loops: CDR1 MNHNY, CDR2 SVGAGI (reference sequence). CDR3 length equals 16 residues. V lost 1 base, J lost 5 bases, and 7 bases stayed unmatched. CDR3 amino acids: CASSYYRQGRDQPQHF. In DNA, the CDR3 is TGTGCCAGCAGTTACTACCGACAGGGGCGGGATCAGCCCCAGCATTTT.

Details on this clone: Other nucleotide sequences from this sample produce the same CDR3. CDR3: CAWSVGSYNEQFF. In DNA form, the CDR3 reads TGTGCCTGGAGTGTAGGGAGCTACAATGAGCAGTTCTTC. The rearrangement uses TRBV30 and TRBJ2-1; D perhaps matches TRBD2 (5 bases). In germline, CDR1 is GTSNPN, CDR2 SVGIG (reference sequence). The CDR3 spans 13 residues. Trimming removed 0 bases from V and 3 bases from J, with 6 bases in between.

The chain combines TRBV30 with TRBJ1-4; tentative D call: TRBD1 (6 bases). Trimming removed 2 bases from V and 0 bases from J, with 22 bases in between. This CDR3 has 19 amino acids. From germline, CDR1 is GTSNPN and CDR2 SVGIG (reference sequence). The CDR3 sequence is CAWSPFRDTYTSTNEKLFF. The DNA for the CDR3 is TGTGCCTGGAGTCCCTTTAGGGACACTTACACGTCAACTAATGAAAAACTGTTTTTT.